The next 11 T cell receptor beta chains were all read from a single sample in a study of regulatory T cells in long-lasting Graves disease. Time point in this sample: newly diagnosed GD, antithyroid drugs for less than 3 months. PBMC-derived RNA was used for the TCR library. CDR3-region Arm-PCR and iRepertoire HTBI primers produced the TCR beta libraries. In TCRdb, the multiplex PCR reads were re-called with MiXCR into one record per CDR3 protein. The table records over 200,000 distinct CDR3 sequences, 15% to 20% of them present only once. This sample comprised peripheral blood mononuclear cells (PBMCs), obtained at new diagnosis, from a patient treated with antithyroid drugs. The receptor set was obtained from a female donor with Graves disease.

A word on this clonotype: This likely stems from a read error, as it lies one base from a far larger clone. V and J are TRBV24-1 and TRBJ2-7; TRBD2 might be the D (5 bases). The V and J ends lost 0 bases and 7 bases respectively, with 21 bases between them. CDR1 and CDR2 (germline): KGHDR, SFDVKD. The CDR3 length is 17 residues. The CDR3 protein is CATSDLADASSSGEQYF. CDR3 DNA sequence: TGTGCCACCAGTGATTTGGCGGACGCTAGCTCCTCCGGTGAGCAGTACTTC.

Points on this clonotype: A much larger clone is a single base away; this may be a read error. The chain is built from TRBV20-1 and TRBJ2-1, with D uncertain. Germline CDR1 is DFQATT and CDR2 is SNEGSKA (reference sequence). This CDR3 is built from 11 residues. Trimming took 3 bases from V and 10 from J, leaving 10 bases between them. CDR3 loop: CSARPPYEQFF. The CDR3 DNA is TGCAGTGCTAGGCCCCCCTACGAGCAGTTCTTC.

This CDR3 reads CASTLDGSGANVLTF. CDR3 DNA sequence: TGTGCCAGCACCCTGGACGGTTCTGGGGCCAACGTCCTGACTTTC. V and J are TRBV6-1 and TRBJ2-6; D not certain. The V gene lost 7 bases and the J gene lost 1 base, with 11 bases spanning the gap. CDR3 length: 15 residues. Germline V gives CDR1 MNHNS, CDR2 SASEGT.

This clonotype was recorded at least ten times. The chain combines TRBV11-2 with TRBJ2-3, with D tentatively TRBD1 (7 bases). Germline CDR1 SGHAT, CDR2 FQNNGV. V was clipped by 3 bases and J by 3 bases, with 28 bases between them. The CDR3 consists of 20 residues. The CDR3 sequence is CASSFSGGFRTGVGTDTQYF. The DNA for the CDR3 is TGTGCCAGCAGCTTCTCAGGGGGTTTCCGTACGGGAGTGGGTACAGATACGCAGTATTTT. The whole variable domain, filled in from reference TRBV11-2 and TRBJ2-3, reads EAGVAQSPRYKIIEKRQSVAFWCNPISGHATLYWYQQILGQGPKLLIQFQNNGVVDDSQLPKDRFSAERLKGVDSTLKIQPAKLEDSAVYLCASSFSGGFRTGVGTDTQYFGPGTRLTVL.

This clonotype was counted many times. This chain links TRBV20-1 with TRBJ2-1; D ambiguous. From germline, CDR1 is DFQATT and CDR2 SNEGSKA (reference sequence). This CDR3 spans 16 amino acids. Trimming stripped 2 bases from V and 5 bases from J, with 19 bases between. CDR3 nucleotide sequence: TGCAGTGCTAGACCCCCCGTGGCAGGCCAAAACAATGAGCAGTTCTTC. It is translated as CSARPPVAGQNNEQFF.

The CDR3 sequence: CSARGFGREGNQPQHF. The CDR3 bases are TGCAGTGCTAGAGGATTTGGCAGGGAGGGCAATCAGCCCCAGCATTTT. The V gene is TRBV20-1, the J gene TRBJ1-5; D might be TRBD1 (5 bases). The CDR3 sequence is 16 residues long. CDR1 is DFQATT, CDR2 SNEGSKA, per germline (reference sequence). V lost 1 base, J lost 2 bases, and 15 bases lay in between.

The CDR3 DNA follows: TGTGCCAGCAACGGGCTAGCGTCCTACGAGCAGTACTTC. This encodes CASNGLASYEQYF. This chain connects TRBV28 to TRBJ2-7, with D tentatively TRBD2 (6 bases). Per germline, CDR1 MDHEN and CDR2 SYDVKM. The CDR3 runs 13 residues. V was cut by 7 bases and J by 1 base, with 11 bases left in between.

In this sample, this clonotype turned up many times. CDR3 DNA: TGTGCCAGCAGCTTACAAACAACTAATGAAAAACTGTTTTTT. Translated: CASSLQTTNEKLFF. The rearrangement uses TRBV6-2 or TRBV6-3 and TRBJ1-4; D is undetermined. Trimming took 6 bases from V and 0 from J, leaving 8 bases between them. The CDR3 consists of 14 residues. CDR1 and CDR2 (germline): MNHEY, SVGEGT.

Ten or more counts support this clonotype. The rearrangement joins TRBV7-2 to TRBJ2-3, with a tentative D call TRBD1 (6 bases). In germline, CDR1 is SGHTA, CDR2 FQGNSA. V was clipped by 2 bases and J by 4 bases, with 10 bases between them. This CDR3 is built from 14 residues. CDR3 sequence: CASSLIGGPDTQYF. Written as DNA, the CDR3 is TGTGCCAGCAGCTTAATAGGGGGTCCAGATACGCAGTATTTT.

This sequence joins TRBV20-1 and TRBJ2-3, with D possibly being TRBD2 (6 bases). The CDR3 covers 15 residues. The V and J ends lost 5 bases and 4 bases respectively, with 19 bases between them. Germline CDR1 reads DFQATT; CDR2 reads SNEGSKA (reference sequence). CDR3 loop: CSAGPGGVTADTQYF. The CDR3 nucleotides read TGCAGTGCTGGGCCCGGCGGGGTAACGGCAGATACGCAGTATTTT.

This clonotype has a handful of counts. The chain links TRBV4-1 to TRBJ1-5; D not resolved. Trimming left V 1 base short and J 7 bases short, with 11 bases between. Per germline, CDR1 MGHRA and CDR2 YSYEKL. This CDR3 region has 14 residues. The CDR3 reads CASSQGVGWQPQHF. DNA of the CDR3: TGCGCCAGCAGCCAAGGAGTGGGATGGCAGCCCCAGCATTTT.